One and the same sample provided the 27 T cell receptor beta chains below, sequenced in a study of T cell responses to AZD1222 COVID-19 vaccine. Libraries were prepared by immunoSEQ multiplex PCR; TCRdb keeps only in-frame clonotypes and omits some of them. The table lists 70,000 to 95,000 clones, more than 75% of them singletons. This specimen consisted of peripheral blood, obtained on day 0 of MenACWY control vaccination. Receptors were obtained from an adult in good health.

This clone occurred a few times. V gene TRBV18 combines with J gene TRBJ1-1, with D unclear. The CDR3 contains 12 residues. The V end was cut by 5 bases, the J end by 2 bases, with 6 bases between. In germline, CDR1 is KGHSH, CDR2 LQKENI. This CDR3 reads CASSVINTEAFF. CDR3 nucleotide sequence: TGTGCCAGCTCAGTAATTAACACTGAAGCTTTCTTT. The full variable domain, completed using reference TRBV18 and TRBJ1-1, is NAGVMQNPRHLVRRRGQEARLRCSPMKGHSHVYWYRQLPEEGLKFMVYLQKENIIDESGMPKERFSAEFPKEGPSILRIQQVVRGDSAAYFCASSVINTEAFFGQGTRLTVV.

The chain combines TRBV2 with TRBJ1-5; 11 nucleotides match TRBD1. CDR3 length equals 13 residues. Germline CDR1 and CDR2: SNHLY and FYNNEI. Written as DNA, the CDR3 is TGTGCGACCCGGGACAGGGGGACTCAGCCCCAGCATTTT. This translates into CATRDRGTQPQHF.

The chain employs TRBV5-1 and TRBJ2-3; TRBD2 matches at 8 bases. Germline V gene lookup returns CDR1 SGHRS and CDR2 YFSETQ. V shed 5 bases and J 4 bases; nucleotides not matched to a gene: 6. CDR3 length: 14 amino acids. CDR3 nucleotides: TGCGCCAGCAGGAGCGGGAGTGCCGCAGATACGCAGTATTTT. It translates to CASRSGSAADTQYF.

This clone was detected a few times. Here the CDR3 DNA reads TGCGCCAGCGGTAAGGGGGCGAACACTGAAGCTTTCTTT. This sequence encodes CASGKGANTEAFF. The chain carries TRBV5-1 and TRBJ1-1; TRBD1 matches at 7 bases. Germline values: CDR1 SGHRS, CDR2 YFSETQ. V dropped 7 bases and J dropped 1; count of bases not matched to a gene: 4. The CDR3 extends over 13 amino acids.

The chain couples TRBV5-4 to TRBJ2-5, with no clear D. The CDR3 contains 13 residues. V was trimmed by 0 bases and J by 5 bases, leaving 8 bases between them. The germline V gene has CDR1 SGHNT and CDR2 YYREEE (reference sequence). This CDR3 reads CASSLAGLETQYF. CDR3 nucleotide sequence: TGTGCCAGCAGCTTGGCAGGTCTCGAGACCCAGTACTTC.

This clone was seen just once. This chain links TRBV27 with TRBJ2-6, with 10 bases aligning to TRBD2. Germline V gene sequence: CDR1 MNHEY, CDR2 SMNVEV (reference sequence). Trimming at V came to 2 bases and at J to 0 bases, leaving 7 bases not matched to a gene. This CDR3 is built from 19 residues. CDR3 region: CASSLAGLAFLSGANVLTF. The CDR3 DNA reads TGTGCCAGCAGTTTAGCGGGACTAGCGTTTCTCTCTGGGGCCAACGTCCTGACTTTC.

The V and J genes are TRBV19 and TRBJ2-6; possibly TRBD1 for D (5 bases). With 3 bases removed from V and 0 bases from J, the gap between germline ends came to 15 bases. The germline gives CDR1 LNHDA, CDR2 SQIVND (reference sequence). The CDR3 has 18 amino acids. The CDR3 is CASSIPRRTSSGANVLTF. The CDR3 nucleotides read TGTGCCAGTAGTATTCCCCGACGGACAAGCTCTGGGGCCAACGTCCTGACTTTC.

This clone has more than one count but fewer than ten. CDR3 DNA sequence: TGTGCCAGTAGTAAAAGGGACAGGGAGGATGAAAAACTGTTTTTT. Translated: CASSKRDREDEKLFF. J is TRBJ1-4 and V is TRBV19; TRBD1 matches at 9 bases. The CDR3 is made up of 15 amino acids. Per germline, CDR1 LNHDA and CDR2 SQIVND (reference sequence). V shed 4 bases, J shed 6 bases, and the junction held 6 bases outside the gene matches.

This chain uses TRBV9 with TRBJ1-1; D possibly corresponds to TRBD1 (5 bases). Germline V lookup: CDR1 SGDLS, CDR2 YYNGEE. The CDR3 sequence is 13 residues long. V lost 4 bases to trimming and J lost 1 base, with 8 bases between them. The CDR3 reads CASSTTGNTEAFF. The CDR3 DNA reads as TGTGCCAGCAGCACTACAGGGAACACTGAAGCTTTCTTT. Together with reference TRBV9 and TRBJ1-1, the CDR3 gives the full variable domain: DSGVTQTPKHLITATGQRVTLRCSPRSGDLSVYWYQQSLDQGLQFLIQYYNGEERAKGNILERFSAQQFPDLHSELNLSSLELGDSALYFCASSTTGNTEAFFGQGTRLTVV.

The chain combines TRBV19 with TRBJ1-5, with TRBD1 matching 7 bases. The junction had 7 bases not matched to a gene; V was cut back by 7 bases and J by 7 bases. The CDR3 spans 13 residues. Looked up from germline, CDR1 is LNHDA and CDR2 is SQIVND (reference sequence). CDR3 sequence: CASTPRGRQPQHF. The CDR3 DNA reads as TGTGCCAGTACTCCCAGGGGGAGGCAGCCCCAGCATTTT.

The V and J genes are TRBV25-1 and TRBJ2-1; TRBD2 is a possible D gene (5 bases). Germline-derived CDR1 and CDR2 are MGHDK and SYGVNS. The CDR3 totals 16 residues. The V and J ends lost 3 bases and 3 bases respectively, with 15 bases between them. Here the CDR3 DNA reads TGTGCCAGCAGTGACCCCCGTGAGGGTTTCTACAATGAGCAGTTCTTC. It yields the protein CASSDPREGFYNEQFF. The complete variable domain, with remaining parts taken from reference TRBV25-1 and TRBJ2-1, reads EADIYQTPRYLVIGTGKKITLECSQTMGHDKMYWYQQDPGMELHLIHYSYGVNSTEKGDLSSESTVSRIRTEHFPLTLESARPSHTSQYLCASSDPREGFYNEQFFGPGTRLTVL.

The rearrangement uses TRBV29-1 and TRBJ1-2; D is unresolved. Trimming took off 3 bases at V and 2 bases at J, with 7 bases between the two ends. CDR1 and CDR2 from the germline V gene are SQVTM and ANQGSEA. The CDR3 loop spans 12 amino acids. CDR3 nucleotides: TGCAGCGTTGACAGCAGGAACTATGGCTACACCTTC. Translation gives CSVDSRNYGYTF.

This clone showed up just once. The rearrangement joins TRBV6-2 or TRBV6-3 to TRBJ1-3; D gene ambiguous. The germline V and J ends were trimmed by 6 bases and 2 bases, with 8 bases remaining between them. The CDR3 length is 13 residues. Germline V lookup: CDR1 MNHEY, CDR2 SVGEGT. The DNA for the CDR3 is TGTGCCAGCAGCTCCGGGCCTGGAAACACCATATATTTT. It encodes CASSSGPGNTIYF.

The J gene is TRBJ2-7, the V gene TRBV5-1; 9 positions match TRBD1. V lost 0 bases to trimming and J lost 4 bases; unmatched junction nucleotides: 5. There are 15 residues in the CDR3. Germline CDR1 is SGHRS and CDR2 is YFSETQ. The CDR3 DNA follows: TGCGCCAGCAGCTTGGGGCTGGACAGGGGATACGAGCAGTACTTC. It specifies CASSLGLDRGYEQYF. Full variable domain (missing parts from reference TRBV5-1 and TRBJ2-7): KAGVTQTPRYLIKTRGQQVTLSCSPISGHRSVSWYQQTPGQGLQFLFEYFSETQRNKGNFPGRFSGRQFSNSRSEMNVSTLELGDSALYLCASSLGLDRGYEQYFGPGTRLTVT.

V gene TRBV6-6 combines with J gene TRBJ1-1; no firm D call. Trimming took off 9 bases at V and 4 bases at J, with 24 bases between the two ends. Germline V gives CDR1 MNHNY, CDR2 SVGAGI (reference sequence). This CDR3 is built from 16 residues. CDR3 coding DNA: TGTGCCAGTTCCCGTATGAACCCTTTGGTCAGCACTGAAGCTTTCTTT. It specifies CASSRMNPLVSTEAFF.

For the CDR3, the DNA is TGTGCCAGCAGTTTACTGGGACAGGGACATAGCAATCAGCCCCAGCATTTT. This encodes CASSLLGQGHSNQPQHF. The gene calls are TRBV27 and TRBJ1-5, with 9 positions matching TRBD1. The CDR3 totals 17 residues. J lost 0 bases, V lost 2 bases, and 5 bases had no gene match. Germline-derived CDR1 and CDR2 are MNHEY and SMNVEV (reference sequence).

The J gene is TRBJ1-4, the V gene TRBV7-9; no reliable D call. Trimming took off 10 bases at V and 0 bases at J, with 9 bases between the two ends. The germline CDR1 and CDR2 sequences are SEHNR and FQNEAQ (reference sequence). The CDR3 extends over 13 amino acids. The CDR3 region has the DNA TGTGCCACAAGACAAACAACTAATGAAAAACTGTTTTTT. Translated, it gives CATRQTTNEKLFF.

The V gene is TRBV7-6, the J gene TRBJ2-7; TRBD2 aligns across 9 bases. From germline, CDR1 is SGHVS and CDR2 FNYEAQ. The V and J ends lost 5 bases and 3 bases, in that order; junction bases with no gene match: 8. The CDR3 consists of 15 residues. CDR3 protein: CASSPAGTSIYEQYF. In DNA, the CDR3 is TGTGCCAGCAGCCCGGCCGGGACTAGCATCTACGAGCAGTACTTC.

This clone turned up a few times. The chain employs TRBV19 and TRBJ1-1; tentative D call: TRBD1 (5 bases). V was shortened by 4 bases and J by 4 bases, with 7 bases between the two germline ends. The CDR3 runs to 12 residues. CDR1 and CDR2 (germline): LNHDA, SQIVND (reference sequence). The CDR3 spells CASSTRVTEAFF. In DNA, the CDR3 is TGTGCCAGTAGTACCAGGGTCACTGAAGCTTTCTTT. Full variable domain (outside the CDR3, taken from reference TRBV19 and TRBJ1-1): DGGITQSPKYLFRKEGQNVTLSCEQNLNHDAMYWYRQDPGQGLRLIYYSQIVNDFQKGDIAEGYSVSREKKESFPLTVTSAQKNPTAFYLCASSTRVTEAFFGQGTRLTVV.

The gene calls are TRBV12-3 or TRBV12-4 and TRBJ1-4; D gene uncertain. The V gene lost 8 bases and the J gene lost 4 bases, with 8 bases spanning the gap. The CDR3 totals 12 residues. For the CDR3, the DNA is TGTGCCAGCGGCAAACTTAATGAAAAACTGTTTTTT. Translation: CASGKLNEKLFF.

This clone was seen more than once but under ten times. The DNA of the CDR3 is TGTGCCAGCAATTTTGCGGTCGGGAGGCCGTACGAGCAGTACTTC. Translation gives CASNFAVGRPYEQYF. J is TRBJ2-7 and V is TRBV28; 7 nucleotides align to TRBD2. The CDR3 totals 15 residues. Per the germline V gene, CDR1 is MDHEN and CDR2 is SYDVKM. V trimming: 7 bases; J trimming: 4 bases; junction bases outside the gene matches: 13.

This rearrangement joins TRBV7-2 to TRBJ1-2; the D gene is possibly TRBD1 (5 bases). CDR3 length: 15 residues. Trimming cost V 0 bases and J 8 bases, with 16 bases left between them. In germline, CDR1 is SGHTA, CDR2 FQGNSA. CDR3 sequence reads: CASSLALPRGEGYTF. The CDR3, as DNA: TGTGCCAGCAGCTTAGCGCTCCCCCGGGGCGAAGGCTACACCTTC.

J is TRBJ1-1 and V is TRBV5-8; D is undetermined. CDR3 length: 11 amino acids. Trimming removed 2 bases at V and 9 bases at J, with 8 bases between. Germline V CDR1 and CDR2: SGHTS, YDEGEE. The CDR3 DNA is TGTGCCAGCAGCTTTATTGACAAAGCTTTCTTT. Amino acids: CASSFIDKAFF.

This chain links TRBV3-1 (or the pseudogene TRBV3-2) with TRBJ2-3; 12 nucleotides align to TRBD2. The CDR3 is 19 amino acids. Germline CDR1 is LGHDT and CDR2 is YNNKEL (reference sequence). J lost 0 bases, V lost 0 bases, and 7 bases had no gene match. DNA for the CDR3: TGTGCCAGCAGCCAAGACCGACTAGCGGGAGACACCAGCACAGATACGCAGTATTTT. Its translation: CASSQDRLAGDTSTDTQYF.

By proportion, this clone is medium-sized. The chain carries TRBV6-2 or TRBV6-3 and TRBJ1-5; D ambiguous. Trimming pared 3 bases from V and 2 bases from J, leaving 11 bases between. Germline loops: CDR1 MNHEY, CDR2 SVGEGT. This CDR3 has 15 amino acids. CDR3 DNA sequence: TGTGCCAGCAGTTATGTCACATTCGGCAATCAGCCCCAGCATTTT. The encoded protein is CASSYVTFGNQPQHF.

The chain combines TRBV5-8 with TRBJ1-2; 10 positions match TRBD1. The junction had 7 bases not matched to a gene; V was cut back by 3 bases and J by 8 bases. Germline V CDR1 and CDR2: SGHTS, YDEGEE. The CDR3 runs 14 residues. The CDR3 protein is CASSWRDRGRGYTF. CDR3 nucleotides: TGTGCCAGCAGCTGGCGGGACAGGGGTCGCGGCTACACCTTC.

This chain links TRBV24-1 with TRBJ1-2; 8 nucleotides agree with TRBD1. J lost 4 bases, V lost 4 bases, and 10 bases had no gene match. There are 16 residues in the CDR3. The germline gives CDR1 KGHDR, CDR2 SFDVKD. The CDR3 nucleotides read TGTGCCACCAGTGACTCTGTAACAGGGGGGGTCTATGGCTACACCTTC. Translated, it gives CATSDSVTGGVYGYTF.